A single sample gave rise to the 17 T cell receptor beta chains below, sequenced in a study of memory CD4+ T cells and cytomegalovirus serostatus. TCRdb's copy holds only in-frame clones and misses some; the assay was immunoSEQ multiplex PCR. The repertoire has about 41,000 clones, roughly 77% of them found once; the top ten carry roughly 0.87%. The sort gate was single viable CD3+CD4+CD8-CD45RO+ cells for memory CD4+ T cells. The sample was memory CD4+ T cells from blood. All receptors derive from an adult in good health and CMV-seronegative.

The genes are TRBV19 and TRBJ2-5, with 8 positions matching TRBD2. Germline lookup yields CDR1 LNHDA and CDR2 SQIVND (reference sequence). The CDR3 is 13 residues long. V lost 3 bases to trimming and J lost 4 bases; unmatched junction nucleotides: 1. CDR3 region: CASSMTSAETQYF. Here the CDR3 DNA reads TGTGCCAGTAGTATGACTAGCGCAGAGACCCAGTACTTC.

V and J are TRBV2 and TRBJ2-5, with 9 bases fitting TRBD1. Germline CDR1 and CDR2: SNHLY and FYNNEI. The CDR3 runs to 15 residues. The junction had 13 bases not matched to a gene; V was cut back by 10 bases and J by 4 bases. Here the CDR3 DNA reads TGTGCCACCTCGAACAGGGGGCTATCGGGAGAGACCCAGTACTTC. Translating it yields CATSNRGLSGETQYF.

The chain has TRBV5-1 and TRBJ2-5; D is unclear. Germline V gene sequence: CDR1 SGHRS, CDR2 YFSETQ. V was clipped by 2 bases and J by 3 bases, with 2 bases between them. The CDR3 has 11 residues. The CDR3 loop reads CASSFEETQYF. In DNA, the CDR3 is TGCGCCAGCAGCTTTGAAGAGACCCAGTACTTC.

V gene TRBV19 combines with J gene TRBJ2-7; TRBD1 aligns across 7 bases. The V gene's germline CDR1 is LNHDA and CDR2 SQIVND (reference sequence). Losses at the gene ends were 3 bases for V and 0 bases for J; bases not matched to a gene: 5. CDR3 size: 15 residues. Here the CDR3 reads CASSISGTDSYEQYF. The CDR3, as DNA: TGTGCCAGTAGTATTTCAGGGACAGACTCCTACGAGCAGTACTTC.

The chain has TRBV5-6 and TRBJ2-7; D tentatively reads TRBD1 or TRBD2 (5 bases each). The germline CDR1 and CDR2 sequences are SGHDT and YYEEEE. This CDR3 has 13 amino acids. V was shortened by 3 bases and J by 2 bases, with 9 bases between the two germline ends. CDR3: CASSSGRPYEQYF. For the CDR3, the DNA is TGTGCCAGCAGCTCGGGACGGCCCTACGAGCAGTACTTC.

The chain couples TRBV5-4 to TRBJ1-2; weak D call: TRBD1 (5 bases). The CDR3 has 13 amino acids. Germline loops: CDR1 SGHNT, CDR2 YYREEE (reference sequence). V was clipped by 6 bases and J by 7 bases, with 16 bases between them. CDR3 nucleotides: TGTGCCAGCACCCCCGACCGACAGTTTGGCTACACCTTC. It specifies CASTPDRQFGYTF.

V gene TRBV2 combines with J gene TRBJ1-3, with D possibly TRBD1 on 5 matching bases. CDR3 size: 14 residues. Germline V CDR1 and CDR2: SNHLY, FYNNEI. The ends were cut back, 6 bases at V and 0 bases at J, with 9 bases in the middle. The CDR3 bases are TGTGCCAGCAGGGGACTGACCTCTGGAAACACCATATATTTT. This sequence encodes CASRGLTSGNTIYF.

J is TRBJ2-7 and V is TRBV7-9, with 11 bases aligning to TRBD2. CDR3 length equals 15 residues. The ends lost 3 bases at V and 5 bases at J; junction bases unmatched: 6. Per germline, CDR1 SEHNR and CDR2 FQNEAQ (reference sequence). The CDR3 loop reads CASSFRLAGTDEQYF. For the CDR3, the DNA is TGTGCCAGCAGCTTCCGACTAGCGGGGACGGACGAGCAGTACTTC.

This chain uses TRBV9 with TRBJ2-6, with D perhaps matching TRBD1 (8 bases). The germline CDR1 and CDR2 sequences are SGDLS and YYNGEE. The CDR3 is 19 amino acids. V was shortened by 3 bases and J by 1 base, with 20 bases between the two germline ends. CDR3 in amino acids: CASSARGGQVNSGANVLTF. As DNA, the CDR3 is TGTGCCAGCAGCGCCCGCGGGGGACAGGTCAATTCTGGGGCCAACGTCCTGACTTTC.

The rearrangement links TRBV6-5 to TRBJ2-7, with D unclear. V was cut by 5 bases and J by 1 base, with 12 bases left in between. CDR1 MNHEY and CDR2 SVGAGI come from the germline V gene. The CDR3 is made up of 14 amino acids. Written as DNA, the CDR3 is TGTGCCAGCAGTCGCACGACAAATTCCTACGAGCAGTACTTC. The encoded protein is CASSRTTNSYEQYF.

This clone was counted a few times. The V gene is TRBV19, the J gene TRBJ1-6; D not resolved. V dropped 1 base and J dropped 10 bases, with 11 bases sitting between them. The CDR3 loop spans 14 amino acids. CDR1 is LNHDA and CDR2 is SQIVND in the germline V gene (reference sequence). Here the CDR3 DNA reads TGTGCCAGTAGTATAGTTGGCAGGTACTCACCCCTCCACTTT. It is translated as CASSIVGRYSPLHF.

The J gene is TRBJ2-1, the V gene TRBV7-8; D is unresolved. There are 13 residues in the CDR3. Trimming removed 0 bases from V and 5 bases from J, with 5 bases in between. Germline values: CDR1 SGHVS, CDR2 FQNEAQ. The CDR3 protein is CASSLAGDNEQFF. The CDR3 nucleotides are TGTGCCAGCAGCTTAGCGGGCGACAATGAGCAGTTCTTC. Together with reference TRBV7-8 and TRBJ2-1, the CDR3 gives the full variable domain: GAGVSQSPRYKVAKRGQDVALRCDPISGHVSLFWYQQALGQGPEFLTYFQNEAQLDKSGLPSDRFFAERPEGSVSTLKIQRTQQEDSAVYLCASSLAGDNEQFFGPGTRLTVL.

The chain carries TRBV5-6 and TRBJ1-1, with TRBD1 identical over 7 bases. CDR3 length equals 15 residues. The V gene's germline CDR1 is SGHDT and CDR2 YYEEEE. V dropped 4 bases and J dropped 1; count of bases not matched to a gene: 7. The CDR3 coding sequence is TGTGCCAGCAGCGAGACAGGGCGGGAGAACACTGAAGCTTTCTTT. Translation gives CASSETGRENTEAFF.

V is TRBV27 and J is TRBJ2-1, with 7 bases that match TRBD1. The CDR3 is 13 amino acids. Germline V lookup: CDR1 MNHEY, CDR2 SMNVEV (reference sequence). V lost 5 bases, J lost 6 bases, and 4 bases stayed unmatched. CDR3 in DNA: TGTGCCAGCAGTGAGCGACAGGGCAATGAGCAGTTCTTC. This gives the protein CASSERQGNEQFF.

The J gene is TRBJ1-4, the V gene TRBV6-1, with D perhaps TRBD1 (6 bases). The CDR3 has 13 amino acids. The ends were cut back, 4 bases at V and 6 bases at J, with 9 bases in the middle. The germline CDR1 and CDR2 sequences are MNHNS and SASEGT. The chain's CDR3 is CASSGRTDEKLFF. CDR3 nucleotides: TGTGCCAGCAGTGGCAGGACAGATGAAAAACTGTTTTTT.

The chain couples TRBV7-9 to TRBJ1-2, with D perhaps TRBD1 (5 bases). The V gene's germline CDR1 is SEHNR and CDR2 FQNEAQ (reference sequence). The germline V and J ends were trimmed by 5 bases and 6 bases, with 10 bases remaining between them. This CDR3 is built from 12 residues. This CDR3 is CASSQRDDGYTF. The CDR3 DNA sequence: TGTGCCAGCAGCCAACGGGACGATGGCTACACCTTC.

This clone came up a few times. V and J are TRBV5-1 and TRBJ2-3; 8 bases fit TRBD2. With V trimmed by 4 bases and J by 1 base, 8 bases remained unmatched. The CDR3 has 16 residues. Germline values: CDR1 SGHRS, CDR2 YFSETQ. The CDR3 DNA follows: TGCGCCAGCAGCAAACTAGCGCGGGGGGGCACAGATACGCAGTATTTT. Translating it yields CASSKLARGGTDTQYF.